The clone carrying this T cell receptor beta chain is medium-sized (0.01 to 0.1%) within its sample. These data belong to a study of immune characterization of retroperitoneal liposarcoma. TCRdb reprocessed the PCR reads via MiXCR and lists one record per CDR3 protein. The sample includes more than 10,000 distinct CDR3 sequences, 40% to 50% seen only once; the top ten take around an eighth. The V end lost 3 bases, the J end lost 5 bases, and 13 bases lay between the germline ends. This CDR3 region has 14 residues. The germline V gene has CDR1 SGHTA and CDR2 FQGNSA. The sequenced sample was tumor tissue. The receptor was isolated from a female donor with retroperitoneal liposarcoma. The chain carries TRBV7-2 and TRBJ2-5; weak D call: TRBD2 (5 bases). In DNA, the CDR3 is TGTGCCAGCAGCTTTGGGCAGCCGGGGGAGACCCAGTACTTC. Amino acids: CASSFGQPGETQYF. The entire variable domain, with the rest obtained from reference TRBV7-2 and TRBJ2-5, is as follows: GAGVSQSPSNKVTEKGKDVELRCDPISGHTALYWYRQSLGQGLEFLIYFQGNSAPDKSGLPSDRFSAERTGGSVSTLTIQRTQQEDSAVYLCASSFGQPGETQYFGPGTRLLVL.